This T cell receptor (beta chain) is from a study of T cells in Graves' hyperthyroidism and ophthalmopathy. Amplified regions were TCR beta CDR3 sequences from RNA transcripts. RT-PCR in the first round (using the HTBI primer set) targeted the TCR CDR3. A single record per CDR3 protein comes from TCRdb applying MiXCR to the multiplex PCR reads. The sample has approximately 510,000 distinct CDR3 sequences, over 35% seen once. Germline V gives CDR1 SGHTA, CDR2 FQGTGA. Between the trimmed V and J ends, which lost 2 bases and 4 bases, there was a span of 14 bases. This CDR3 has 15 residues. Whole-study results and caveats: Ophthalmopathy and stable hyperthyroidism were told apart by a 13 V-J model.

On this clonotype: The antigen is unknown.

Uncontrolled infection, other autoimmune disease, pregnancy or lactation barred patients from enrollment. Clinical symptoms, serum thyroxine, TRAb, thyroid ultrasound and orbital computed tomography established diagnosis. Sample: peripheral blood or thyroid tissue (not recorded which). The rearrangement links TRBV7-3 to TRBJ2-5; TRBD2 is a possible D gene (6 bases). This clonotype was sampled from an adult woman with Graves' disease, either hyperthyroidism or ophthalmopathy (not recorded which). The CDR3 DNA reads TGTGCCAGCAGCTTATTTGGGGCGCGGGGAGAGACCCAGTACTTC. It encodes CASSLFGARGETQYF. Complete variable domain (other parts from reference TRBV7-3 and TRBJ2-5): GAGVSQTPSNKVTEKGKYVELRCDPISGHTALYWYRQSLGQGPEFLIYFQGTGAADDSGLPNDRFFAVRPEGSVSTLKIQRTERGDSAVYLCASSLFGARGETQYFGPGTRLLVL.